This T cell receptor beta chain derives from a study of CD4 T cells in relation to SARS-CoV-2 and coronaviruses listed by TCRdb under 2021. For the study in its entirety: The ViraFEST assay cultured PBMCs with antigen for 10 days, then sequenced TCR beta CDR3s to find antigen-specific clonal expansions. The negative reference condition was either a culture with an HIV-1 Nef peptide pool or a culture with no peptide. The Adaptive Biotechnologies TCR-sequencing kit was used for samples from a few pre-COVID donors and for the naive versus memory experiments, whereas the other data were Illumina-based. The study assessed, at the TCR clonotype level, memory CD4+ T cell crossreactivity between SARS-CoV-2 and common cold coronavirus spike proteins. Shared crossreactive spike epitopes were mapped to their HLA restriction using patient-derived lymphoblastoid cell lines. A different TCR-beta assay, based on Illumina, was used to sequence expansion assays from other donors in the study. The research as a whole found: Because no donor provided both pre-pandemic and post-infection samples, tracing the source of pre-existing responses was limited. The study was constrained by small numbers of patients and of tested TCRs. Significantly weaker SARS-CoV-2-driven expansion was shown by crossreactive clones than by monoreactive clones, consistent with antigenic imprinting. Crossreactivity analysis centred on spike protein, so crossreactivity against other viral proteins was not assessed. Roughly 70% of donors had memory CD4+ clonotypes that crossrecognized SARS-CoV-2 and at least one common cold coronavirus spike.

Receptor libraries were prepared by the immunoSEQ multiplex PCR assay. The study's processing was this. During preprocessing, nonproductive sequences were discarded, as were any CDR3s that did not begin with C, did not end with F or W, or were shorter than 7 amino acids. The MANAFEST web app identified antigen-specific clonotypes based on expansion compared with the reference and other culture wells. To be counted as positive, a clone had to show significant expansion compared with the reference culture, at an FDR below 0.05, in 2 of 3 replicate wells. To be called positive, a clone also had to show significant expansion compared with every other tandem well and an odds ratio greater than 5. Pairwise Levenshtein distance, computed with the stringdist R package after three terminal residues were trimmed from each end, was used as the measure of CDR3 homology. TCRdb holds this immuneACCESS table with in-frame rearrangements only. Some clones are missing; in checked studies, unresolved V genes explain under half, and the rest has no known cause. Clone size and V and J calls were adopted from that table, with D and trimming inferred from the DNA. This sample has roughly 10,000 clones in its table, and 65% to 75% of those were observed once. The ten top clones hold 15% to 20% of the sample.

This clone showed up just a few times. The specificity of this receptor is unknown. Base qualities are not recorded, but no much larger clone differs from it by a single base. CD4+ T cells from unexposed donors were collected before the COVID-19 pandemic (2011-2018). Following 10 days of culture, the EasySep CD4+ T cell isolation kit was used to isolate CD4+ T cells. As far as cell numbers permitted, CD4+ T cells from unexposed donors were tested for reactivity against SARS-CoV-2 S and N as well as four spike pools from common cold coronaviruses. Each well held 2 million to 2.5 million PBMCs cultured in IMDM containing around 4.9% human AB serum and roughly 9.3 IU/ml IL-2. Half of the culture medium was replaced with fresh IL-2-containing medium on days 3 and 7. Triplicate replicate wells were generally used for each peptide culture condition. Leukapheresis product for the unexposed donors was bought commercially. Ficoll-Paque PLUS gradient centrifugation was used to isolate PBMCs from either whole blood or leukapheresis product. The PBMCs went either fresh into the expansion assay or into cryopreservation at -140 degrees C. The QIAamp Micro DNA Kit was used to extract genomic DNA from the CD4+ T cells.

Sequencing used CD4+ T cells from PBMCs, cultured in vitro. The receptor comes from a human donor in good health.

The sequenced DNA is TGTGCCAGCAGCTTAGGGCTAGCGGGAGGTGGGGAGCAGTTCTTC. It specifies CASSLGLAGGGEQFF. The rearrangement joined TRBV11-3 to TRBJ2-1, with 11 middle bases fitting TRBD2. The junction shows trimming of 1 base on V and 10 bases on J, and the gene matches do not reach 6 bases of it. CDR1 and CDR2 were assigned from the germline V gene as SGHNT and YENEEA. Including cysteine and phenylalanine, the CDR3 has 15 amino acids. This entry keeps only the CDR3 DNA: 45 bases, framed from base 1.